This T cell receptor (beta chain) was profiled in a study of CD8 T cells in Susac syndrome. Reverse transcription of 0.5 to 1 ug RNA was performed with random hexamers. TCRdb redid the calling of the immunoSEQ multiplex PCR reads with MiXCR, one entry per CDR3 protein. The sample has around 300,000 distinct CDR3 sequences; approximately 91% are singletons. Sequenced: CD8+ T cells from PBMCs. The TCR sequence derives from a human donor with multiple sclerosis.

DNA for the CDR3: TGTGCCAGCAGTTGGGTGGGAGGGAGCCAGCCCCAGCATTTT. Encoded protein: CASSWVGGSQPQHF. The genes are TRBV6-2 or TRBV6-3 and TRBJ1-5; D gene unclear. The CDR3 is made up of 14 amino acids. The ends were cut back, 4 bases at V and 7 bases at J, with 14 bases in the middle. Germline CDR1 and CDR2: MNHEY and SVGEGT.